Listed here are 15 T cell receptor beta chains from one sample, sequenced in a study of T cell responses to AZD1222 COVID-19 vaccine. Profiled with immunoSEQ multiplex PCR; TCRdb holds only in-frame clones, not every one. The table lists roughly 120,000 clones, about 90% of them singletons. Material: peripheral blood, obtained on day 0 of AZD1222 vaccination. These receptors all come from an adult in good health.

V is TRBV5-6 and J is TRBJ1-2; D is perhaps TRBD1 (5 bases). Germline V gives CDR1 SGHDT, CDR2 YYEEEE. The V and J ends lost 0 bases and 2 bases respectively, with 8 bases between them. The CDR3 is 14 amino acids. The CDR3 loop reads CASSLGGRNYGYTF. The CDR3 nucleotides are TGTGCCAGCAGCTTGGGGGGCCGAAACTATGGCTACACCTTC.

V and J are TRBV15 and TRBJ2-1, with TRBD2 matching 10 bases. Germline trimming cut 0 bases from V and 7 bases from J; bases unmatched to any gene: 6. Germline V gene lookup returns CDR1 LNHNV and CDR2 YYDKDF (reference sequence). The CDR3 is 16 residues long. The CDR3, as DNA: TGTGCCACCAGCAGAGAAAGACTAGCGGGCCAGAATGAGCAGTTCTTC. Its translation: CATSRERLAGQNEQFF.

The chain links TRBV29-1 to TRBJ2-5; 12 bases map to TRBD1. V shed 7 bases, J shed 5 bases, and the junction held 8 bases outside the gene matches. The CDR3 is 14 amino acids. Per germline, CDR1 SQVTM and CDR2 ANQGSEA. The CDR3 DNA is TGCAGCGGGGGACAGGGGGCTGGTATGGAGACCCAGTACTTC. It yields the protein CSGGQGAGMETQYF.

This clone was recorded once. The chain's CDR3 is CASSLGTGELFF. The CDR3 DNA reads TGTGCCAGCAGTTTGGGCACCGGGGAGCTGTTTTTT. This chain joins TRBV27 and TRBJ2-2, with D unclear. CDR1 and CDR2 (germline): MNHEY, SMNVEV (reference sequence). The CDR3 consists of 12 residues. Trimming removed 3 bases at V and 4 bases at J, with 3 bases between.

The chain has TRBV5-4 and TRBJ2-1; 10 positions match TRBD2. Germline CDR1 SGHNT, CDR2 YYREEE (reference sequence). This CDR3 spans 17 amino acids. Unmatched junction bases numbered 12, after V lost 5 bases and J lost 4 bases. CDR3: CASRSVPGLARYNEQFF. In nucleotides, the CDR3 is TGTGCCAGCAGAAGTGTACCGGGACTAGCGCGATACAATGAGCAGTTCTTC.

This chain joins TRBV10-3 and TRBJ1-1; the match to TRBD1 covers 7 bases. The germline V gene has CDR1 ENHRY and CDR2 SYGVKD. V was pared by 6 bases and J by 4 bases, with 5 bases of the junction left unmatched. CDR3 length: 13 amino acids. The CDR3 nucleotides read TGTGCCATCAGACAGGGGCCCAGCACTGAAGCTTTCTTT. Translating gives CAIRQGPSTEAFF.

This rearrangement joins TRBV13 to TRBJ2-7; D possibly corresponds to TRBD1 (5 bases). The CDR3 runs to 14 residues. V was pared by 0 bases and J by 5 bases, with 11 bases between. The germline V gene encodes CDR1 PRHDT and CDR2 FYEKMQ (reference sequence). CDR3 nucleotides: TGTGCCAGCAGCTTAGGGCAGGGCATCCACGAGCAGTACTTC. It codes for CASSLGQGIHEQYF.

The chain couples TRBV25-1 to TRBJ1-5, with 8 positions matching TRBD1. Germline lookup yields CDR1 MGHDK and CDR2 SYGVNS. The CDR3 loop spans 14 amino acids. V gave up 4 bases and J gave up 3 bases; unmatched junction bases: 2. CDR3 sequence reads: CASSGDRPNQPQHF. As DNA, the CDR3 is TGTGCCAGCAGTGGGGACAGGCCCAATCAGCCCCAGCATTTT. Full variable domain (missing parts from reference TRBV25-1 and TRBJ1-5): EADIYQTPRYLVIGTGKKITLECSQTMGHDKMYWYQQDPGMELHLIHYSYGVNSTEKGDLSSESTVSRIRTEHFPLTLESARPSHTSQYLCASSGDRPNQPQHFGDGTRLSIL.

V and J are TRBV11-2 and TRBJ2-7; no definite D call. The CDR3 is 13 amino acids. V lost 5 bases and J lost 3, with 11 bases in between. Germline CDR1 reads SGHAT; CDR2 reads FQNNGV. This chain's CDR3 is CASSATAYYEQYF. The CDR3 bases are TGTGCCAGCAGCGCCACAGCTTACTACGAGCAGTACTTC.

V usage is TRBV2 and J usage is TRBJ2-7, with 10 bases that match TRBD2. CDR3 size: 16 residues. The V gene's germline CDR1 is SNHLY and CDR2 FYNNEI. Losses at the gene ends were 6 bases for V and 6 bases for J; bases not matched to a gene: 14. CDR3 DNA: TGTGCCAGCAGCCGAAGCACCCCAGCGGGGGGGCGCGAGCAGTACTTC. Protein sequence: CASSRSTPAGGREQYF. The variable domain in full, with the rest retrieved from reference TRBV2 and TRBJ2-7, is EPEVTQTPSHQVTQMGQEVILRCVPISNHLYFYWYRQILGQKVEFLVSFYNNEISEKSEIFDDQFSVERPDGSNFTLKIRSTKLEDSAMYFCASSRSTPAGGREQYFGPGTRLTVT.

This chain uses TRBV19 with TRBJ2-3; unclear D gene. The CDR3 runs 11 residues. V was clipped by 5 bases and J by 5 bases, with 5 bases between them. The V gene's germline CDR1 is LNHDA and CDR2 SQIVND (reference sequence). The CDR3 region has the DNA TGTGCCAGTAGTGTCGGAGATACGCAGTATTTT. Amino acids: CASSVGDTQYF.

V is TRBV9 and J is TRBJ1-4; D unresolved. This CDR3 region has 16 residues. Per germline, CDR1 SGDLS and CDR2 YYNGEE. Trimming left V 2 bases short and J 7 bases short, with 18 bases between. CDR3 in DNA: TGTGCCAGCAGCGTTACAGTAGCCGAGGGTGGTGAAAAACTGTTTTTT. Its translation: CASSVTVAEGGEKLFF.

The chain uses TRBV2 and TRBJ2-5, with 9 bases that match TRBD1. Per germline, CDR1 SNHLY and CDR2 FYNNEI. Germline trimming cut 10 bases from V and 5 bases from J; bases unmatched to any gene: 14. The CDR3 spans 15 residues. The CDR3 sequence is CATLGTGGFSETQYF. CDR3 bases: TGTGCCACACTGGGAACAGGGGGCTTCTCCGAGACCCAGTACTTC.

The rearrangement joins TRBV4-1 to TRBJ1-1; D call uncertain. The CDR3 spans 13 residues. CDR1 is MGHRA, CDR2 YSYEKL, per germline. V lost 1 base and J 0 bases, leaving 3 bases between the germline ends. CDR3: CASSQVMNTEAFF. CDR3 DNA: TGCGCCAGCAGCCAAGTGATGAACACTGAAGCTTTCTTT.

The V call is TRBV28, the J call TRBJ1-5, with D possibly being TRBD1 (5 bases). Trimming left V 7 bases short and J 6 bases short, with 13 bases between. The CDR3 runs 13 residues. Germline CDR1 is MDHEN and CDR2 is SYDVKM. DNA for the CDR3: TGTGCCAGCACCGCCAGGGCCCGTCAGCCCCAGCATTTT. Its translation: CASTARARQPQHF.